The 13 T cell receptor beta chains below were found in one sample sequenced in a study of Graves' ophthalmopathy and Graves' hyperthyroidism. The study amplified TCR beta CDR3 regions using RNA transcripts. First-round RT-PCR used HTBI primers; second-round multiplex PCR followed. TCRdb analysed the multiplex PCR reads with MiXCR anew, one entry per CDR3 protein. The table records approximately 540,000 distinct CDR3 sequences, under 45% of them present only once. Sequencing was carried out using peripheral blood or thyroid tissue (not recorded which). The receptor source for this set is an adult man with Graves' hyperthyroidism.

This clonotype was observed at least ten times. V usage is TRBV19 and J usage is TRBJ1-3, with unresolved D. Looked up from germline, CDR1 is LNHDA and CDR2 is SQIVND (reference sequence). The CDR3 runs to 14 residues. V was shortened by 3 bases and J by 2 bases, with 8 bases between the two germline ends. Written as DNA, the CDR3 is TGTGCCAGTAGTATCAATGGGCCTGGAAACACCATATATTTT. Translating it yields CASSINGPGNTIYF. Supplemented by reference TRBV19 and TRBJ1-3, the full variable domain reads DGGITQSPKYLFRKEGQNVTLSCEQNLNHDAMYWYRQDPGQGLRLIYYSQIVNDFQKGDIAEGYSVSREKKESFPLTVTSAQKNPTAFYLCASSINGPGNTIYFGEGSWLTVV.

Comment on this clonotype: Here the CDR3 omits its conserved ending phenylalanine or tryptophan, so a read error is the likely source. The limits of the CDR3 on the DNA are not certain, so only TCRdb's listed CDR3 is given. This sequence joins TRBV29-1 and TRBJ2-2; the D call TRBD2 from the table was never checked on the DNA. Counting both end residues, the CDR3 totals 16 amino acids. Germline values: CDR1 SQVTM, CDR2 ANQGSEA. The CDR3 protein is CSVEVGGWENTGELVL.

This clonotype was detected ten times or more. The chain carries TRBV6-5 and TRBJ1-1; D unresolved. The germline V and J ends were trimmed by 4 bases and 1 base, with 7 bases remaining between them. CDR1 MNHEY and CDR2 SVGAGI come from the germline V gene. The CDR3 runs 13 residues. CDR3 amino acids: CASSSVANTEAFF. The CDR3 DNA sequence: TGTGCCAGCAGTTCTGTCGCGAACACTGAAGCTTTCTTT.

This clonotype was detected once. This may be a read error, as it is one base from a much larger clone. CDR3: CAIRRQGYGYTF. The CDR3 DNA follows: TGTGCCATCAGGCGACAGGGCTATGGCTACACCTTC. The V and J genes are TRBV10-3 and TRBJ1-2, with 7 positions matching TRBD1. The CDR3 runs to 12 residues. Losses at the gene ends were 6 bases for V and 4 bases for J; bases not matched to a gene: 2. In germline, CDR1 is ENHRY, CDR2 SYGVKD.

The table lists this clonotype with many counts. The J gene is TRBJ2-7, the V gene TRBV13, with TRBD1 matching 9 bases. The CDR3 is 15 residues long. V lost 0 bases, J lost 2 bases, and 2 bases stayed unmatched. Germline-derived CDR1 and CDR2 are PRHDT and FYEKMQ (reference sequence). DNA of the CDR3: TGTGCCAGCAGCTTAGGCGGACAGGGGACCTACGAGCAGTACTTC. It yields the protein CASSLGGQGTYEQYF.

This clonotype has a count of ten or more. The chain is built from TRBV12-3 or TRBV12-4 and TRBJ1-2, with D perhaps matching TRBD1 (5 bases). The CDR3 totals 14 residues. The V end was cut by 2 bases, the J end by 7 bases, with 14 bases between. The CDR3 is CASSLLGQGGGYTF. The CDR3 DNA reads TGTGCCAGCAGTTTACTTGGTCAGGGTGGTGGCTACACCTTC.

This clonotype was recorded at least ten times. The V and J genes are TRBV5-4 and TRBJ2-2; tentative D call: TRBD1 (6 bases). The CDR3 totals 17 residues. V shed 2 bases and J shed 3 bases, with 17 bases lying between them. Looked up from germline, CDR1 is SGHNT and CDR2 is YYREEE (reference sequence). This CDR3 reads CASSFDRSKAYTGELFF. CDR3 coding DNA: TGTGCCAGCAGCTTCGACAGGTCAAAGGCTTACACCGGGGAGCTGTTTTTT. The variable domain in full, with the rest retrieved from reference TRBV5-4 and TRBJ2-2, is ETGVTQSPTHLIKTRGQQVTLRCSSQSGHNTVSWYQQALGQGPQFIFQYYREEENGRGNFPPRFSGLQFPNYSSELNVNALELDDSALYLCASSFDRSKAYTGELFFGEGSRLTVL.

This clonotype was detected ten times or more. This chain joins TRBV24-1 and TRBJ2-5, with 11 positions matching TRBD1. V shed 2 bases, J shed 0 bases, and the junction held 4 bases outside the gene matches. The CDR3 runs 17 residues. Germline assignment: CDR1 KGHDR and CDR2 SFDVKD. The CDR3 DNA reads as TGTGCCACCAGTGATTCCGGACAGGGGGCGAACCAAGAGACCCAGTACTTC. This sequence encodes CATSDSGQGANQETQYF.

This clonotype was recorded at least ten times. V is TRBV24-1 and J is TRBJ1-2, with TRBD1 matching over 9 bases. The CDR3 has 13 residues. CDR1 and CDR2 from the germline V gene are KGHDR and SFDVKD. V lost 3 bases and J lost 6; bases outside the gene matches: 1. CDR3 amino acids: CATSDGTGNGYTF. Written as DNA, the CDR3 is TGTGCCACCAGTGATGGGACAGGGAATGGCTACACCTTC.

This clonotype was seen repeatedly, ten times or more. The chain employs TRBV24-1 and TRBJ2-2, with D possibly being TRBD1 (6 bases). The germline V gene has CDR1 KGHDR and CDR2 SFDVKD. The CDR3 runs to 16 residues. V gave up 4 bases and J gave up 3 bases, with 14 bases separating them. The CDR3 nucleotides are TGTGCCACCAGTGACCGCAGGGGTCTAGACACCGGGGAGCTGTTTTTT. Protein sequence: CATSDRRGLDTGELFF.

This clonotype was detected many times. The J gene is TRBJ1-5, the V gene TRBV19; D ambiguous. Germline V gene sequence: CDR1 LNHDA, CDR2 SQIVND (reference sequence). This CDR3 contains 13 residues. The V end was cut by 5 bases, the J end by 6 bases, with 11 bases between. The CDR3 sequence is CASSLSLGQPQHF. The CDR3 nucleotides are TGTGCCAGTAGTTTGTCTCTGGGTCAGCCCCAGCATTTT.

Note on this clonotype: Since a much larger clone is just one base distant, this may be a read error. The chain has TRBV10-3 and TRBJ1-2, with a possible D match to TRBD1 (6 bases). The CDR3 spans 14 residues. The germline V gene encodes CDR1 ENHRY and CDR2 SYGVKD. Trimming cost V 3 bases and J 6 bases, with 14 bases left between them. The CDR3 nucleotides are TGTGCCATCAGTGAAGGGGGGGCGGCTCATGGCTACACCTTC. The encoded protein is CAISEGGAAHGYTF.

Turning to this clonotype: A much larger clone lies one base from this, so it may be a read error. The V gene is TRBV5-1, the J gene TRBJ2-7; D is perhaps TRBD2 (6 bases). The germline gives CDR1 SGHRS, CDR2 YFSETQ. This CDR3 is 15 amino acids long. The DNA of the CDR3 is TGCGCCGGCAGCGCCGGGACTGTTACGGGTTACGAGCAGTACTTC. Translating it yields CAGSAGTVTGYEQYF. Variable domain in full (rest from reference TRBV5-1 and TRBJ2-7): KAGVTQTPRYLIKTRGQQVTLSCSPISGHRSVSWYQQTPGQGLQFLFEYFSETQRNKGNFPGRFSGRQFSNSRSEMNVSTLELGDSALYLCAGSAGTVTGYEQYFGPGTRLTVT.